This is a list of T cell receptor beta chains from one sample in a study of shared clonotypes between healthy human individuals. Here immunoSEQ multiplex PCR was the method, and the copy in TCRdb shows in-frame clones only, minus some. The sample lists millions of clones; over 85% were seen once. Sequenced: naive CD4+ T cells sorted from blood. The source is a man aged 18 to 29 in good health. Each CDR3 is given with its conserved first and last residue. A D gene is named only where the DNA matches it firmly. Some rows mark clone size as missing; the rest say once, few, many or name a class of expanded clone.

CDR3 | DNA | J | D | V | size
CASSQGHLAKNIQYF | TGCGCCAGCAGCCAGGGACATTTAGCCAAAAACATTCAGTACTTC | TRBJ2-4 | NA | TRBV4-1 | NA
CASSYRDGGYEQYF | TGTGCCAGCAGTTACCGGGACGGGGGCTACGAGCAGTACTTC | TRBJ2-7 | NA | TRBV6-5 | NA
CASSFYRTSGGSSYEQYF | TGCGCCAGCAGCTTCTATCGGACTAGCGGGGGCAGCTCCTACGAGCAGTACTTC | TRBJ2-7 | TRBD2 | TRBV5-1 | NA
CASSLHQNGELFF | TGCGCCAGCAGCCTCCATCAAAACGGGGAGCTGTTTTTT | TRBJ2-2 | NA | TRBV5-1 | NA
CASSIDLYGGRGTDTQYF | TGTGCCAGTAGTATAGATCTTTACGGGGGGAGAGGGACAGATACGCAGTATTTT | TRBJ2-3 | TRBD2 | TRBV19 | NA
CASRRERGSYEQYF | TGTGCCAGTAGAAGGGAGCGGGGGAGCTACGAGCAGTACTTC | TRBJ2-7 | TRBD2 | TRBV19 | once
CASSQSETQYF | TGTGCCAGCAGCCAGAGTGAGACCCAGTACTTC | TRBJ2-5 | NA | TRBV6-1 | NA
CASSQRRGGTDTQYF | TGTGCCAGCAGCCAGAGGCGGGGGGGCACCGATACGCAGTATTTT | TRBJ2-3 | TRBD2 | TRBV5-1 | NA
CSAGDSYEQYF | TGCAGTGCTGGTGATTCCTACGAGCAGTACTTC | TRBJ2-7 | NA | TRBV20-1 | NA
CASSTSPGSGNTIYF | TGTGCCAGTAGTACTTCCCCAGGCTCTGGAAACACCATATATTTT | TRBJ1-3 | NA | TRBV19 | NA
CASSQVPTWGETQYF | TGCGCCAGCAGCCAAGTCCCCACTTGGGGAGAGACCCAGTACTTC | TRBJ2-5 | NA | TRBV4-1 | NA
CASSEQGLSNQPQHF | TGTGCCAGCAGTGAACAGGGGCTGAGCAATCAGCCCCAGCATTTT | TRBJ1-5 | NA | TRBV6-1 | few
CASSLFAGALTGELFF | TGTGCCAGCAGCTTGTTCGCGGGTGCCCTTACCGGGGAGCTGTTTTTT | TRBJ2-2 | NA | TRBV7-3 | NA
CASSLTGQGLRQPQHF | TGCGCCAGCAGCTTGACGGGACAGGGTCTCCGGCAGCCCCAGCATTTT | TRBJ1-5 | TRBD1 | TRBV5-1 | NA
CASSLAGGDWGTEAFF | TGCGCCAGCAGCTTGGCAGGGGGCGATTGGGGCACTGAAGCTTTCTTT | TRBJ1-1 | TRBD1 | TRBV5-1 | NA
CASSPGLAAFF | TGTGCCAGCAGCCCAGGGCTGGCAGCTTTCTTT | TRBJ1-1 | NA | TRBV7-8 | NA
CASSEPGQDRHIQYF | TGTGCCAGCAGTGAACCGGGACAGGACAGGCACATTCAGTACTTC | TRBJ2-4 | TRBD1 | TRBV28 | NA
CASSPSGASLETQYF | TGTGCCAGCAGCCCCTCGGGTGCCTCCTTGGAGACCCAGTACTTC | TRBJ2-5 | NA | TRBV11-2 | NA
CAISEDREQFF | TGTGCCATCAGTGAGGATCGTGAGCAGTTCTTC | TRBJ2-1 | NA | TRBV10-3 | once
CASSYRGSYEQYF | TGTGCCAGCAGTTACCGGGGTTCCTACGAGCAGTACTTC | TRBJ2-7 | NA | TRBV6-5 | NA
CASNNVGRENTEAFF | TGTGCCAGTAACAACGTGGGACGGGAGAACACTGAAGCTTTCTTT | TRBJ1-1 | NA | TRBV19 | NA
CATPPGQGDPYEQYF | TGTGCCACTCCCCCTGGACAGGGAGATCCCTACGAGCAGTACTTC | TRBJ2-7 | NA | TRBV21-1 | NA
CASSLVQGDTGELFF | TGTGCCAGCAGCTTAGTACAGGGGGACACCGGGGAGCTGTTTTTT | TRBJ2-2 | TRBD1 | TRBV7-9 | NA
CASSSSGSSNQPQHF | TGTGCCAGCAGTTCCTCCGGCAGTAGCAATCAGCCCCAGCATTTT | TRBJ1-5 | NA | TRBV28 | NA
CASSVEGTVETQYF | TGTGCCAGCAGCGTAGAAGGGACAGTGGAGACCCAGTACTTC | TRBJ2-5 | TRBD1 | TRBV9 | once
CASSVGFAGRNSPLHF | TGTGCCAGCAGCGTAGGTTTTGCAGGGCGAAATTCACCCCTCCACTTT | TRBJ1-6 | NA | TRBV9 | NA
CASSQPGGTDTQYF | TGTGCCAGCAGCCAGCCCGGTGGCACAGATACGCAGTATTTT | TRBJ2-3 | NA | TRBV11-2 | NA
CASSQARTVGYGYTF | TGCGCCAGCAGCCAAGCACGGACAGTCGGCTATGGCTACACCTTC | TRBJ1-2 | NA | TRBV4-1 | NA
CASSQVGTGTTYEQYF | TGCGCCAGCAGCCAAGTGGGGACAGGGACTACCTACGAGCAGTACTTC | TRBJ2-7 | TRBD1 | TRBV4-1 | NA
CSVELAAMNTEAFF | TGCAGCGTTGAACTGGCAGCCATGAACACTGAAGCTTTCTTT | TRBJ1-1 | NA | TRBV29-1 | NA
CAISGSGIGNSPLHF | TGTGCCATCAGTGGGTCAGGGATTGGGAATTCACCCCTCCACTTT | TRBJ1-6 | NA | TRBV10-3 | NA
CASSSTGETEAFF | TGCGCCAGCAGCTCGACAGGGGAAACTGAAGCTTTCTTT | TRBJ1-1 | TRBD1 | TRBV5-1 | NA
CASSLAWSYEQYF | TGTGCCAGCAGCTTAGCATGGTCCTACGAGCAGTACTTC | TRBJ2-7 | NA | TRBV7-2 | NA
CASSQDLGRAFNEKLFF | TGCGCCAGCAGCCAAGATCTTGGCAGGGCTTTTAATGAAAAACTGTTTTTT | TRBJ1-4 | NA | TRBV4-3 | NA
CASRRRVFTDTQYF | TGTGCCAGCAGACGCCGGGTCTTCACAGATACGCAGTATTTT | TRBJ2-3 | NA | TRBV5-6 | NA
CASSAQRADGELFF | TGTGCCAGCAGTGCTCAGCGGGCGGACGGGGAGCTGTTTTTT | TRBJ2-2 | NA | TRBV2 | NA
CASSESETGADTQYF | TGCGCCAGCAGTGAGTCCGAGACAGGAGCAGATACGCAGTATTTT | TRBJ2-3 | NA | TRBV10-1 | NA
CASSYGPSQPQHF | TGTGCCAGCAGTTATGGGCCCAGTCAGCCCCAGCATTTT | TRBJ1-5 | NA | TRBV6-5 | few
CASSLRGASNYGYTF | TGTGCCAGCAGCTTAAGAGGGGCGAGTAACTATGGCTACACCTTC | TRBJ1-2 | NA | TRBV5-6 | NA
CASSTQGAINSPLHF | TGCGCCAGCAGCACACAGGGGGCAATAAATTCACCCCTCCACTTT | TRBJ1-6 | TRBD1 | TRBV5-1 | NA